These T cell receptor beta chains were read from a single sample in a study of cytomegalovirus exposure and HLA in healthy donors. Assay: immunoSEQ multiplex PCR; the TCRdb copy retains only in-frame clones and omits some. The profile shows some 150,000 clones, approximately 72% of them singletons. The sequencing input was PBMCs. These receptors all come from a man in his late teens or twenties in good health and CMV-seronegative. Both conserved end residues are part of each CDR3. D genes are given only for firm matches. Clone size is given for some rows only: seen once, a few or many times, or a class if the clone is expanded.

abundance | j_gene | d_gene | v_gene | CDR3aa | CDR3nt
. | TRBJ1-6 | . | TRBV11-2 | CASSRGQNNSPLHF | TGTGCCAGCAGCCGAGGGCAGAATAATTCACCCCTCCACTTT
. | TRBJ2-4 | TRBD1 | TRBV4-2 | CASSQEGRGTDSQYF | TGTGCCAGCAGCCAAGAGGGCAGGGGGACAGACAGTCAGTACTTC
few | TRBJ1-1 | TRBD1 | TRBV7-6 | CASSPGQGMNTEAFF | TGTGCCAGCAGCCCGGGACAGGGGATGAACACTGAAGCTTTCTTT
. | TRBJ2-1 | TRBD2 | TRBV7-9 | CASSSGGGALNEQFF | TGTGCCAGCAGCTCGGGCGGGGGGGCTCTCAATGAGCAGTTCTTC
few | TRBJ1-1 | . | TRBV7-9 | CASSLDLNTEAFF | TGTGCCAGCAGCTTAGATCTTAACACTGAAGCTTTCTTT
few | TRBJ2-7 | . | TRBV2 | CASGYMPYEQYF | TGTGCCAGCGGTTACATGCCCTACGAGCAGTACTTC
. | TRBJ1-2 | . | TRBV29-1 | CSVGGDGRVIYGYTF | TGCAGCGTTGGTGGCGATGGCAGGGTGATCTATGGCTACACCTTC
. | TRBJ2-5 | . | TRBV27 | CASSFSGQETQYF | TGTGCCAGCAGTTTTTCGGGTCAAGAGACCCAGTACTTC
. | TRBJ1-2 | . | TRBV11-3 | CASNPHPITNYGYTF | TGTGCCAGCAACCCACACCCGATCACCAACTATGGCTACACCTTC
. | TRBJ2-3 | . | TRBV7-3 | CASSLGSTDTQYF | TGTGCCAGCAGCTTGGGCTCCACAGATACGCAGTATTTT
. | TRBJ1-1 | TRBD1 | TRBV28 | CASSIDQGAVGEAFF | TGTGCCAGCAGTATTGACCAGGGGGCGGTCGGGGAAGCTTTCTTT
few | TRBJ1-1 | . | TRBV15 | CATSRVTWGGTEAFF | TGTGCCACCAGCAGGGTTACCTGGGGGGGCACTGAAGCTTTCTTT
. | TRBJ1-5 | TRBD1 | TRBV20-1 | CSASYRGPQHF | TGCAGTGCTAGCTACAGGGGCCCCCAGCATTTT
. | TRBJ2-3 | TRBD2 | TRBV5-1 | CASSLPGTSGSTDTQYF | TGCGCCAGCAGCTTGCCCGGGACTAGCGGAAGCACAGATACGCAGTATTTT
few | TRBJ2-2 | . | TRBV9 | CASSVEAGHTGELFF | TGTGCCAGCAGCGTAGAAGCAGGGCACACCGGGGAGCTGTTTTTT
. | TRBJ2-2 | . | TRBV18 | CASTRANGNTGELFF | TGTGCCAGCACCAGGGCGAACGGGAACACCGGGGAGCTGTTTTTT
. | TRBJ2-7 | TRBD2 | TRBV2 | CASSEVWAGGPYEQYF | TGTGCCAGCAGTGAAGTTTGGGCGGGGGGGCCTTACGAGCAGTACTTC
. | TRBJ1-2 | TRBD1 | TRBV29-1 | CSTRQGADRSGYTF | TGCAGCACAAGACAGGGGGCGGATCGGTCTGGCTACACCTTC
. | TRBJ1-2 | TRBD1 | TRBV13 | CASSPTSTGANGYTF | TGTGCCAGCAGCCCTACCTCCACAGGGGCCAATGGCTACACCTTC
. | TRBJ2-1 | . | TRBV10-2 | CASSVAGWAGEQFF | TGCGCCAGCAGTGTTGCGGGTTGGGCGGGCGAGCAGTTCTTC
. | TRBJ2-1 | TRBD2 | TRBV7-8 | CASSLTNRLASYNEQFF | TGTGCCAGCAGTTTAACTAACCGACTAGCTTCCTACAATGAGCAGTTCTTC
. | TRBJ2-3 | TRBD2 | TRBV19 | CASSRPSGVTDTQYF | TGTGCCAGTAGTAGGCCTAGCGGGGTCACAGATACGCAGTATTTT
. | TRBJ1-1 | . | TRBV29-1 | CSVRQTNTEAFF | TGCAGCGTAAGACAGACAAACACTGAAGCTTTCTTT
. | TRBJ1-2 | . | TRBV10-3 | CAISDPRDTTNYGYTF | TGTGCCATCAGTGACCCCCGGGACACAACTAACTATGGCTACACCTTC
. | TRBJ1-2 | . | TRBV5-1 | CASSFPQGYGYTF | TGCGCCAGCAGCTTTCCGCAGGGATATGGCTACACCTTC
. | TRBJ2-1 | TRBD1 | TRBV15 | CATSRARQGVNEQFF | TGTGCCACCAGCAGAGCGCGACAGGGGGTTAATGAGCAGTTCTTC
. | TRBJ2-5 | TRBD2 | TRBV5-1 | CASSLSSGETQYF | TGCGCCAGCAGCTTGTCTAGCGGAGAGACCCAGTACTTC
. | TRBJ1-2 | . | TRBV21-1 | CASITETGDYGYTF | TGTGCCAGCATTACGGAGACAGGGGACTATGGCTACACCTTC
. | TRBJ1-5 | TRBD1 | TRBV6-5 | CASRPGQGWNQPQHF | TGTGCCAGCAGACCCGGACAGGGCTGGAATCAGCCCCAGCATTTT